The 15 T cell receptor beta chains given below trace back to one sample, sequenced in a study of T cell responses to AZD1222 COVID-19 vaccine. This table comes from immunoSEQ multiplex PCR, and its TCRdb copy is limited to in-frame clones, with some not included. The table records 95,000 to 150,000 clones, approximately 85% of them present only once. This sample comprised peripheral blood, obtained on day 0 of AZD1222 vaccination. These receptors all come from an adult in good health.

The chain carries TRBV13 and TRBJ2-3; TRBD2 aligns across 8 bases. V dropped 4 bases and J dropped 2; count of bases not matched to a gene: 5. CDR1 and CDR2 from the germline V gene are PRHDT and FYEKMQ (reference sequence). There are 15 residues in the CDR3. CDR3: CASSSGRALTDTQYF. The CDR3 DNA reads TGTGCCAGCAGCTCCGGGAGGGCCCTCACAGATACGCAGTATTTT.

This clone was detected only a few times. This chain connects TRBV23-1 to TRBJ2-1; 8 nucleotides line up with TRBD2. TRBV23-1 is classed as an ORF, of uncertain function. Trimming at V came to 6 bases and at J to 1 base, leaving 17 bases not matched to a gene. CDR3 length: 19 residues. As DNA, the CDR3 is TGCGCCAGCAGACCGAAGCGGGGGCTTCCAACATTTTCCTACAATGAGCAGTTCTTC. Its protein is CASRPKRGLPTFSYNEQFF.

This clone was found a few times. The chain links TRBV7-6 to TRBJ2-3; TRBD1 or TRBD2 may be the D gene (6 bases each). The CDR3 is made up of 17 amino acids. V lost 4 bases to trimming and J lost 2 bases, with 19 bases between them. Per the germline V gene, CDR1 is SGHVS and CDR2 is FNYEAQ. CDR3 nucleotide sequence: TGTGCCAGCAGCTCCCTCGGCGGGGACACATTCACAGATACGCAGTATTTT. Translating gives CASSSLGGDTFTDTQYF.

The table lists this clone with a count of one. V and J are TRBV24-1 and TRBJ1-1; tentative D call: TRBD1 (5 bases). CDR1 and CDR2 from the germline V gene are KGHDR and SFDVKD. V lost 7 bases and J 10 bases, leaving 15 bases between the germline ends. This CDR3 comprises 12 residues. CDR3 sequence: CATSSTLGRAFF. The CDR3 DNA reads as TGTGCCACCAGCAGCACTTTGGGGCGAGCTTTCTTT.

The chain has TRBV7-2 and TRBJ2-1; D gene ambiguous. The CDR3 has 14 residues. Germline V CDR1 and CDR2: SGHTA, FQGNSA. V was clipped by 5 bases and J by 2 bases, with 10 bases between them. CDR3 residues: CASSPDQTYNEQFF. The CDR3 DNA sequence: TGTGCCAGCAGCCCGGACCAGACCTACAATGAGCAGTTCTTC.

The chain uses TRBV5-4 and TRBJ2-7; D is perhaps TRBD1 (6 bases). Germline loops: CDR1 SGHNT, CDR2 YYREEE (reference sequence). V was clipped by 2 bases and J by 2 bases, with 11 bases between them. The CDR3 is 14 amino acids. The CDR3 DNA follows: TGTGCCAGCAGCTTCCCGGGACATCCCTACGAGCAGTACTTC. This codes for CASSFPGHPYEQYF. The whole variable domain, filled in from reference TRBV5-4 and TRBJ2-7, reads ETGVTQSPTHLIKTRGQQVTLRCSSQSGHNTVSWYQQALGQGPQFIFQYYREEENGRGNFPPRFSGLQFPNYSSELNVNALELDDSALYLCASSFPGHPYEQYFGPGTRLTVT.

The CDR3, as DNA: TGTGCCATCAGTTCAGGACAGGGTCCTTACGAGCAGTACTTC. This translates into CAISSGQGPYEQYF. J is TRBJ2-7 and V is TRBV10-3; TRBD1 aligns across 8 bases. Trimming at V came to 5 bases and at J to 4 bases, leaving 7 bases not matched to a gene. Germline V gene data show CDR1 as ENHRY and CDR2 as SYGVKD. CDR3 length equals 14 residues.

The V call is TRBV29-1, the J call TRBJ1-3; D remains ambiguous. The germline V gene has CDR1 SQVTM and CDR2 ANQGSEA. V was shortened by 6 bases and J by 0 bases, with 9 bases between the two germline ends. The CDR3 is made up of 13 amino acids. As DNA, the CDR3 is TGCAGCGTACTGATCAACTCTGGAAACACCATATATTTT. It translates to CSVLINSGNTIYF. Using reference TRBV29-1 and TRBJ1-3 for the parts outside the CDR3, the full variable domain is SAVISQKPSRDICQRGTSLTIQCQVDSQVTMMFWYRQQPGQSLTLIATANQGSEATYESGFVIDKFPISRPNLTFSTLTVSNMSPEDSSIYLCSVLINSGNTIYFGEGSWLTVV.

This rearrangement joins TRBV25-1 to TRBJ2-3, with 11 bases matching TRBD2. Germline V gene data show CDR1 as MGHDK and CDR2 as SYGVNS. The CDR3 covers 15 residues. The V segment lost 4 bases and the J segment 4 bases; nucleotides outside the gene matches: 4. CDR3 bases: TGTGCCAGCAGTGTAAATAGCGGGGGGGCAGATACGCAGTATTTT. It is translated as CASSVNSGGADTQYF.

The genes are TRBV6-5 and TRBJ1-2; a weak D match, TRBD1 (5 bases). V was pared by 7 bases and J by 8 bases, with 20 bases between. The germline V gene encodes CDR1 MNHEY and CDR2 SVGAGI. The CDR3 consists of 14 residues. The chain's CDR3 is CASTTQEGLGGYTF. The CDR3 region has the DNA TGTGCCAGCACCACTCAAGAGGGACTAGGGGGCTACACCTTC.

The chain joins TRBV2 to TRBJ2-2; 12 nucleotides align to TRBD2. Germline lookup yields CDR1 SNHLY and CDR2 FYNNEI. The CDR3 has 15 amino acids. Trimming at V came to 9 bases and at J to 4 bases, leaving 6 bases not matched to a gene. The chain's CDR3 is CARSGTSGRTGELFF. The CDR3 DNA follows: TGTGCCAGATCCGGGACTAGCGGGCGCACCGGGGAGCTGTTTTTT. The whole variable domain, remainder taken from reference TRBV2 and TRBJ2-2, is EPEVTQTPSHQVTQMGQEVILRCVPISNHLYFYWYRQILGQKVEFLVSFYNNEISEKSEIFDDQFSVERPDGSNFTLKIRSTKLEDSAMYFCARSGTSGRTGELFFGEGSRLTVL.

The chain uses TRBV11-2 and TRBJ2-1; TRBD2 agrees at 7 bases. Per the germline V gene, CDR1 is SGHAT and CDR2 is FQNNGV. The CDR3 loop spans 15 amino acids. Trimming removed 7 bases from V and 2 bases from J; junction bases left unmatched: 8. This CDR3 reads CASTPGTNAYNEQFF. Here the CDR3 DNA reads TGTGCCAGCACTCCCGGGACTAACGCCTACAATGAGCAGTTCTTC.

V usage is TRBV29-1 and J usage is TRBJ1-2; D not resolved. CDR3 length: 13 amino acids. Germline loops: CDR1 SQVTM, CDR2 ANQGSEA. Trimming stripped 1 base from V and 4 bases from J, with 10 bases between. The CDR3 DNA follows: TGCAGCGTTGAAGGCCGTTCACTCTATGGCTACACCTTC. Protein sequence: CSVEGRSLYGYTF.

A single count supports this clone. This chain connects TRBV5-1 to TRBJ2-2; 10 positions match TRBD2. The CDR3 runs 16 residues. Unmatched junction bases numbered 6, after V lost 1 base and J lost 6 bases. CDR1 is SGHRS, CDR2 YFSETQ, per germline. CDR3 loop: CASSLNSGGAAGELFF. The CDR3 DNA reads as TGCGCCAGCAGCTTGAACAGCGGGGGGGCCGCCGGGGAGCTGTTTTTT.

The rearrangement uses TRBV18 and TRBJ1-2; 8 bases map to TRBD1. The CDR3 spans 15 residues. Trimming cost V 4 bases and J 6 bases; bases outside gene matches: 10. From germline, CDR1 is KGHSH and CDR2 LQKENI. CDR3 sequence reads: CASSLQSQGADGYTF. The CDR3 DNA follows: TGTGCCAGCTCACTCCAATCCCAGGGGGCGGATGGCTACACCTTC. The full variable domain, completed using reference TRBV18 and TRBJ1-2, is NAGVMQNPRHLVRRRGQEARLRCSPMKGHSHVYWYRQLPEEGLKFMVYLQKENIIDESGMPKERFSAEFPKEGPSILRIQQVVRGDSAAYFCASSLQSQGADGYTFGSGTRLTVV.